This T cell receptor beta chain was retrieved from a study of post-analysis software for immune sequencing data. Findings and caveats of the study: Patients used five TRBV segments, including TRBV5-6, TRBV5-1 and TRBV20-1, more often than controls. Multiple sclerosis patients showed significantly lower normalized Chao1 diversity than controls did.

Remarks on this clonotype: Its target is unknown.

The J segment lost 7 bases and the V segment lost 3 bases, leaving 11 bases of the junction unmatched. The CDR3 loop spans 15 amino acids. Germline loops: CDR1 DFQATT, CDR2 SNEGSKA (reference sequence). Sequencing libraries made from TCR beta cDNA carried unique molecular identifiers. T cells, roughly 0.9 to 11 million of them, yielded some 510,000 cDNA molecules. TCRdb re-analysed the PCR reads in MiXCR, keeping a single row per CDR3 protein. The table shows over 700,000 distinct CDR3 sequences, with 30% occurring only once. The receptor comes from a girl between 10 and 17 years old with multiple sclerosis. This sequence joins TRBV20-1 and TRBJ2-1, with TRBD2 identical over 8 bases. What was sequenced was blood. The CDR3 DNA is TGCAGTGCTAGTCCCGCGCGGGAGGTGAGAAATGAGCAGTTCTTC. Its protein is CSASPAREVRNEQFF.